The 10 T cell receptor beta chains below were found in one sample sequenced in a study of T cells after yellow fever vaccination. TCRdb called the 5' RACE reads again in MiXCR, with one record for every CDR3 protein. The data hold around 320,000 distinct CDR3 sequences, with 7.5% to 9% observed a single time. Sequences were derived from CD4+ T cells sorted from PBMCs, sampled 5 days after the yellow fever booster vaccination. The receptors come from a young man who received the YFV17D yellow fever vaccine.

The chain carries TRBV20-1 and TRBJ2-5; 11 nucleotides agree with TRBD2. The CDR3 contains 16 residues. The junction had 6 bases not matched to a gene; V was cut back by 1 base and J by 2 bases. Germline V gene sequence: CDR1 DFQATT, CDR2 SNEGSKA (reference sequence). CDR3 DNA sequence: TGCAGTGCTAGAGCACTAGCGGGGGAATTACAAGAGACCCAGTACTTC. Translating gives CSARALAGELQETQYF.

The table lists this clonotype with many counts. The gene calls are TRBV5-1 and TRBJ2-1, with D uncertain. The CDR3 runs 13 residues. Germline CDR1 SGHRS, CDR2 YFSETQ. V was clipped by 7 bases and J by 2 bases, with 10 bases between them. CDR3 protein: CASGVGTYNEQFF. The CDR3 DNA reads as TGCGCCAGCGGGGTCGGAACCTACAATGAGCAGTTCTTC.

This clonotype occurred a few times. The genes are TRBV6-2 or TRBV6-3 and TRBJ2-5; D might be TRBD2 (5 bases). Germline V gives CDR1 MNHEY, CDR2 SVGEGT. The CDR3 runs 15 residues. The germline V and J ends were trimmed by 0 bases and 2 bases, with 10 bases remaining between them. CDR3 bases: TGTGCCAGCAGTTACTCGACCGGAGGACAAGAGACCCAGTACTTC. It translates to CASSYSTGGQETQYF.

The rearrangement links TRBV20-1 to TRBJ1-1; D may be TRBD1 (6 bases). Germline V lookup: CDR1 DFQATT, CDR2 SNEGSKA (reference sequence). The CDR3 consists of 12 residues. V shed 4 bases and J shed 3 bases, with 9 bases lying between them. CDR3 protein: CSATAGDTEAFF. The CDR3 DNA is TGCAGTGCTACCGCAGGGGACACTGAAGCTTTCTTT.

This clonotype was seen more than once but under ten times. CDR3 sequence: CASSYLAGYYNEQFF. In DNA, the CDR3 is TGTGCCAGCAGCTACCTAGCGGGGTACTACAATGAGCAGTTCTTC. The chain joins TRBV2 to TRBJ2-1, with TRBD2 matching 9 bases. Germline V gene data show CDR1 as SNHLY and CDR2 as FYNNEI. Losses at the gene ends were 6 bases for V and 3 bases for J; bases not matched to a gene: 6. The CDR3 loop spans 15 amino acids.

In this sample, this clonotype turned up many times. The chain combines TRBV7-9 with TRBJ2-5; no clear D gene. Germline V lookup: CDR1 SEHNR, CDR2 FQNEAQ (reference sequence). The CDR3 covers 12 residues. Between the trimmed V and J ends, which lost 6 bases and 5 bases, there was a span of 10 bases. This CDR3 is CASSQSRETQYF. CDR3 sequence (DNA): TGTGCCAGCAGTCAAAGTCGGGAGACCCAGTACTTC. Full variable domain (outside the CDR3, taken from reference TRBV7-9 and TRBJ2-5): DTGVSQNPRHKITKRGQNVTFRCDPISEHNRLYWYRQTLGQGPEFLTYFQNEAQLEKSRLLSDRFSAERPKGSFSTLEIQRTEQGDSAMYLCASSQSRETQYFGPGTRLLVL.

This clonotype has at least ten counts. The chain carries TRBV7-2 and TRBJ2-2; D is uncertain. Germline lookup yields CDR1 SGHTA and CDR2 FQGNSA. The CDR3 loop spans 13 amino acids. V dropped 4 bases and J dropped 6 bases, with 9 bases sitting between them. CDR3 residues: CASSSDLAGELFF. The CDR3 bases are TGTGCCAGCAGCTCGGACCTGGCCGGGGAGCTGTTTTTT.

The table lists this clonotype with many counts. The chain links TRBV6-6 to TRBJ2-7, with 11 positions matching TRBD1. Germline CDR1 and CDR2: MNHNY and SVGAGI (reference sequence). This CDR3 has 15 amino acids. V trimming: 6 bases; J trimming: 3 bases; junction bases outside the gene matches: 7. CDR3 nucleotide sequence: TGTGCCAGCAGGCCCGGACAGGGGGCCTACTACGAGCAGTACGTC. Translated, it gives CASRPGQGAYYEQYV.

The V and J genes are TRBV7-2 and TRBJ2-1, with 8 nucleotides matching TRBD1. CDR1 SGHTA and CDR2 FQGNSA come from the germline V gene. V was pared by 6 bases and J by 2 bases, with 3 bases of the junction left unmatched. The CDR3 totals 14 residues. Written as DNA, the CDR3 is TGTGCCAGCAGAGGACAGGGCACCTACAATGAGCAGTTCTTC. As protein: CASRGQGTYNEQFF.

This chain uses TRBV4-2 with TRBJ1-1, with a possible D match to TRBD1 (6 bases). Germline assignment: CDR1 LGHNA and CDR2 YNFKEQ. V was trimmed by 0 bases and J by 5 bases, leaving 19 bases between them. CDR3 length: 17 residues. The CDR3 DNA reads as TGTGCCAGCAGCCAAGATGCGCAGGGGCAGGTGCGGACTGAAGCTTTCTTT. Translating it yields CASSQDAQGQVRTEAFF.